A single sample is the source of the 27 T cell receptor beta chains below, sequenced in a study of T-cell memory formation after mild COVID-19. TCRdb ran MiXCR on the 5' RACE reads and lists one entry per CDR3 protein. The repertoire consists of about 430,000 distinct CDR3 sequences, with about a sixth occurring once and the leading ten covering 20% to 25%. The sample taken for sequencing was PBMCs or a T cell subset sorted from them (not recorded which). The source of these receptors is a man between 18 and 29 years old who had mild COVID-19 (a few samples of this study predate the infection). Cell type and time point are not known.

This clonotype was detected a few times. This rearrangement joins TRBV12-5 to TRBJ1-5, with 10 nucleotides matching TRBD1. J was trimmed by 9 bases and V by 6 bases; bases with no gene match: 14. Germline lookup yields CDR1 LGHNT and CDR2 FRNRAP. The CDR3 length is 16 residues. The CDR3 nucleotides read TGTGCTAGTGGCCCTCCCTCCGGGGACAGGGGACGGCCCCAGCATTTT. Amino acid sequence: CASGPPSGDRGRPQHF.

The chain links TRBV20-1 to TRBJ2-7; 12 positions match TRBD2. V shed 1 base and J 4 bases; nucleotides not matched to a gene: 5. This CDR3 contains 15 residues. In germline, CDR1 is DFQATT, CDR2 SNEGSKA (reference sequence). CDR3: CSARVPGLAGYEQYF. CDR3 coding DNA: TGCAGTGCTAGAGTTCCAGGACTAGCGGGGTACGAGCAGTACTTC.

This chain uses TRBV4-2 with TRBJ2-3, with 7 bases identical to TRBD2. With 6 bases clipped from V and 4 bases from J, the junction kept 10 bases outside the gene matches. Germline V gene sequence: CDR1 LGHNA, CDR2 YNFKEQ. The CDR3 loop spans 15 amino acids. The CDR3 DNA follows: TGTGCCAGCAGTCGGGACTACCCCACCCCAGATACGCAGTATTTT. This translates into CASSRDYPTPDTQYF.

The gene calls are TRBV27 and TRBJ2-6; D unresolved. V lost 1 base, J lost 0 bases, and 10 bases lay in between. The germline V gene encodes CDR1 MNHEY and CDR2 SMNVEV (reference sequence). The CDR3 extends over 17 amino acids. DNA of the CDR3: TGTGCCAGCAGTTTATGGGCAGCAACCTCTGGGGCCAACGTCCTGACTTTC. This translates into CASSLWAATSGANVLTF.

V gene TRBV6-1 combines with J gene TRBJ2-7, with D tentatively TRBD1 (6 bases). The CDR3 totals 14 residues. V lost 6 bases to trimming and J lost 0 bases, with 12 bases between them. Germline loops: CDR1 MNHNS, CDR2 SASEGT. The CDR3 nucleotides read TGTGCCAGCAGGAGGGGGTTTAGCTCCTACGAGCAGTACTTC. This translates into CASRRGFSSYEQYF.

The genes are TRBV18 and TRBJ2-7; D remains unclear. Looked up from germline, CDR1 is KGHSH and CDR2 is LQKENI. The CDR3 consists of 14 residues. Trimming took off 2 bases at V and 2 bases at J, with 10 bases between the two ends. CDR3 nucleotide sequence: TGTGCCAGCTCACCATCGCCAGTAACCTACGAGCAGTACTTC. This translates into CASSPSPVTYEQYF.

This clonotype was picked up a small number of times. The chain links TRBV5-1 to TRBJ2-1; 7 bases agree with TRBD1. Losses at the gene ends were 3 bases for V and 8 bases for J; bases not matched to a gene: 5. This CDR3 contains 13 residues. Germline V gene sequence: CDR1 SGHRS, CDR2 YFSETQ. As DNA, the CDR3 is TGCGCCAGCAGCTCGACAGGGTGGGATGAGCAGTTCTTC. Translation gives CASSSTGWDEQFF.

This clonotype was observed a handful of times. A much bigger clone sits one base away, suggesting this may be a read error. CDR3 nucleotide sequence: TGTGCCAGCAGTGGACTAGCGGGGGGCACAGATACGCAGTATTTT. Its protein is CASSGLAGGTDTQYF. The chain employs TRBV12-3 or TRBV12-4 and TRBJ2-3, with TRBD2 identical over 13 bases. The CDR3 is made up of 15 amino acids. The junction had 0 bases not matched to a gene; V was cut back by 5 bases and J by 1 base.

Only a few counts were recorded for this clonotype. This chain joins TRBV7-2 and TRBJ1-3; D uncertain. V shed 1 base and J shed 0 bases, with 4 bases lying between them. The CDR3 is 14 residues long. CDR1 is SGHTA and CDR2 is FQGNSA in the germline V gene. The CDR3 sequence is CASSLDYSGNTIYF. The CDR3 bases are TGTGCCAGCAGCTTAGATTACTCTGGAAACACCATATATTTT.

This clonotype was observed a handful of times. The chain has TRBV9 and TRBJ2-5; 7 bases fit TRBD1. The germline V gene encodes CDR1 SGDLS and CDR2 YYNGEE. The CDR3 contains 15 residues. V trimming: 0 bases; J trimming: 6 bases; junction bases outside the gene matches: 8. The CDR3 region has the DNA TGTGCCAGCAGCGTAGGGGCAGGGGGTTGGAAGACCCAGTACTTC. Its protein is CASSVGAGGWKTQYF.

The rearrangement joins TRBV2 to TRBJ2-2; D gene unclear. The CDR3 loop spans 11 amino acids. The V gene's germline CDR1 is SNHLY and CDR2 FYNNEI. Trimming removed 7 bases at V and 6 bases at J, with 6 bases between. Here the CDR3 DNA reads TGTGCCAGCACCCTTTCCGGGGAGCTGTTTTTT. This gives the protein CASTLSGELFF.

The V call is TRBV7-9, the J call TRBJ1-2; D is ambiguous. The germline CDR1 and CDR2 sequences are SEHNR and FQNEAQ (reference sequence). CDR3 size: 16 residues. The V end lost 4 bases, the J end lost 3 bases, and 18 bases lay between the germline ends. The CDR3 is CASSYSTDLVDYGYTF. The CDR3 region has the DNA TGTGCCAGCAGCTACTCGACGGATCTAGTAGACTATGGCTACACCTTC.

CDR3 sequence reads: CASSPGGVAGGYNEQFF. DNA for the CDR3: TGTGCCAGCAGCCCCGGTGGAGTAGCGGGGGGTTACAATGAGCAGTTCTTC. The gene calls are TRBV7-3 and TRBJ2-1; 10 nucleotides align to TRBD2. V lost 5 bases to trimming and J lost 4 bases; unmatched junction nucleotides: 11. Germline values: CDR1 SGHTA, CDR2 FQGTGA. CDR3 length equals 17 residues.

The chain joins TRBV27 to TRBJ2-7; D is ambiguous. Looked up from germline, CDR1 is MNHEY and CDR2 is SMNVEV (reference sequence). The CDR3 contains 16 residues. The germline V and J ends were trimmed by 8 bases and 4 bases, with 24 bases remaining between them. CDR3 in amino acids: CASVRPRRASRYEQYF. The CDR3 DNA is TGTGCCAGCGTTAGGCCCCGTCGGGCCAGCAGGTACGAGCAGTACTTC.

J is TRBJ2-3 and V is TRBV9; D possibly corresponds to TRBD1 (5 bases). CDR1 and CDR2 from the germline V gene are SGDLS and YYNGEE. This CDR3 comprises 15 residues. V was trimmed by 0 bases and J by 8 bases, leaving 16 bases between them. CDR3 protein: CASSVAPGLGSTQYF. The CDR3 DNA reads TGTGCCAGCAGCGTAGCTCCAGGGCTGGGTAGTACGCAGTATTTT.

The J gene is TRBJ1-6, the V gene TRBV7-8; D is ambiguous. Germline V gives CDR1 SGHVS, CDR2 FQNEAQ. CDR3 length equals 17 residues. V lost 4 bases and J 2 bases, leaving 15 bases between the germline ends. In DNA form, the CDR3 reads TGTGCCAGCAGCTCCTGGACCCCGGACCCCTATAATTCACCCCTCCACTTT. It yields the protein CASSSWTPDPYNSPLHF.

At least ten counts were recorded for this clonotype. The V and J genes are TRBV7-9 and TRBJ1-5, with D uncertain. The V end lost 10 bases, the J end lost 5 bases, and 12 bases lay between the germline ends. CDR1 is SEHNR, CDR2 FQNEAQ, per germline (reference sequence). The CDR3 is made up of 12 amino acids. CDR3 sequence (DNA): TGTGCCACCCAAAGGATAGATCAGCCCCAGCATTTT. This sequence encodes CATQRIDQPQHF.

The chain has TRBV27 and TRBJ2-2, with 9 bases identical to TRBD2. Germline V gives CDR1 MNHEY, CDR2 SMNVEV (reference sequence). CDR3 size: 15 residues. Germline trimming cut 8 bases from V and 6 bases from J; bases unmatched to any gene: 10. The CDR3 sequence: CASGSILAGAGELFF. The CDR3 coding sequence is TGTGCCAGCGGATCCATACTAGCGGGCGCCGGGGAGCTGTTTTTT.

This clonotype showed up just a few times. The chain couples TRBV30 to TRBJ2-7; D is unclear. Germline values: CDR1 GTSNPN, CDR2 SVGIG (reference sequence). V dropped 0 bases and J dropped 6 bases, with 6 bases sitting between them. CDR3 size: 11 residues. CDR3 nucleotides: TGTGCCTGGAGTGTTCGACTCGAGCAGTACTTC. The encoded protein is CAWSVRLEQYF.

The CDR3 sequence: CASTRDSHNEQFF. In nucleotides, the CDR3 is TGTGCCAGCACCCGGGACAGCCACAATGAGCAGTTCTTC. The rearrangement joins TRBV6-2 or TRBV6-3 to TRBJ2-1; 7 bases fit TRBD1. Germline V CDR1 and CDR2: MNHEY, SVGEGT. The CDR3 length is 13 residues. V shed 7 bases and J 5 bases; nucleotides not matched to a gene: 5.

This clonotype was detected a few times. The rearrangement uses TRBV3-1 and TRBJ1-1; D might be TRBD1 (5 bases). This CDR3 contains 14 residues. Germline V lookup: CDR1 LGHDT, CDR2 YNNKEL (reference sequence). The V end was cut by 3 bases, the J end by 4 bases, with 12 bases between. CDR3 region: CASSQRGWGTEAFF. The DNA of the CDR3 is TGTGCCAGCAGCCAGAGGGGATGGGGCACTGAAGCTTTCTTT.

There are a few counts of this clonotype. V and J are TRBV3-1 and TRBJ2-7; D may be TRBD2 (5 bases). Germline V CDR1 and CDR2: LGHDT, YNNKEL (reference sequence). V lost 0 bases to trimming and J lost 7 bases, with 13 bases between them. CDR3 size: 14 residues. CDR3 in amino acids: CASSQEGQDSEQYF. For the CDR3, the DNA is TGTGCCAGCAGCCAAGAAGGTCAGGACTCGGAGCAGTACTTC.

The chain employs TRBV5-5 and TRBJ1-5, with 7 bases lining up with TRBD1. This CDR3 is built from 16 residues. After removal of 2 bases from V and 2 bases from J, the junction contained 7 bases not matched to a gene. Germline loops: CDR1 SGHKS, CDR2 YYEKEE (reference sequence). CDR3 region: CASSLIAGTGNQPQHF. The CDR3 nucleotides are TGTGCCAGCAGCTTAATAGCCGGGACAGGCAATCAGCCCCAGCATTTT.

This sequence joins TRBV5-1 and TRBJ2-2; TRBD2 is a possible D gene (5 bases). CDR1 and CDR2 (germline): SGHRS, YFSETQ. CDR3 length: 16 amino acids. The ends were cut back, 4 bases at V and 4 bases at J, with 17 bases in the middle. CDR3 loop: CASSVTAGVGTGELFF. CDR3 nucleotide sequence: TGCGCCAGCAGCGTGACTGCGGGCGTTGGCACCGGGGAGCTGTTTTTT. Complete variable domain (other parts from reference TRBV5-1 and TRBJ2-2): KAGVTQTPRYLIKTRGQQVTLSCSPISGHRSVSWYQQTPGQGLQFLFEYFSETQRNKGNFPGRFSGRQFSNSRSEMNVSTLELGDSALYLCASSVTAGVGTGELFFGEGSRLTVL.

The chain has TRBV6-5 and TRBJ1-2, with TRBD1 matching 7 bases. The CDR3 is 13 amino acids. Germline CDR1 is MNHEY and CDR2 is SVGAGI. Losses at the gene ends were 7 bases for V and 3 bases for J; bases not matched to a gene: 5. CDR3 bases: TGTGCCAGCAAGTCAGGGGGAGACTATGGCTACACCTTC. The encoded protein is CASKSGGDYGYTF.

The chain employs TRBV5-8 and TRBJ2-5, with 9 bases lining up with TRBD1. Trimming cost V 2 bases and J 5 bases; bases outside gene matches: 10. Per the germline V gene, CDR1 is SGHTS and CDR2 is YDEGEE. The CDR3 is 16 amino acids. CDR3 nucleotides: TGTGCCAGCAGCTTTGATTGGGACAGGGTTCGGGAGACCCAGTACTTC. This translates into CASSFDWDRVRETQYF.

This clonotype was picked up a small number of times. This rearrangement joins TRBV20-1 to TRBJ2-7, with D uncertain. V lost 5 bases and J lost 6, with 11 bases in between. The CDR3 has 11 residues. Germline V CDR1 and CDR2: DFQATT, SNEGSKA (reference sequence). In DNA, the CDR3 is TGCAGTGCTGCTACGGCTGTCGAGCAGTACGTC. It is translated as CSAATAVEQYV.